This T cell receptor (beta chain) was sequenced in a study of T cells in Graves' hyperthyroidism and ophthalmopathy. This CDR3 has 15 residues. Germline CDR1 reads SGHRS; CDR2 reads YFSETQ. Deletions cut 0 bases from V and 11 bases from J, with 20 bases between. TCR beta CDR3 regions were amplified from RNA transcripts. The HTBI set primed first-round TCR CDR3 RT-PCR. TCRdb redid the calling of the multiplex PCR reads with MiXCR, one entry per CDR3 protein. The sample includes 560,000 or so distinct CDR3 sequences, 40% to 55% of them seen just once. The specimen sequenced was peripheral blood or thyroid tissue (not recorded which). The sequence came from a woman in her late teens or twenties with Graves' hyperthyroidism. V usage is TRBV5-1 and J usage is TRBJ2-5; tentatively, D is TRBD1 or TRBD2 (5 bases each). For the CDR3, the DNA is TGCGCCAGCAGCTTGGTTCAACGGGGCCGAGATACGCAGTACTTC. This sequence encodes CASSLVQRGRDTQYF.